This TCR beta chain was retrieved from a study of control samples from healthy donors and cancer patients. Some clones are missing from TCRdb's copy, which holds only in-frame ones; the method was immunoSEQ multiplex PCR. The sample lists 100,000 to 150,000 clones; 90% to 95% were seen once. V was cut by 6 bases and J by 3 bases, with 20 bases left in between. Germline V gives CDR1 MGHDK, CDR2 SYGVNS. This CDR3 region has 16 residues. The chain links TRBV25-1 to TRBJ2-5; the D gene is possibly TRBD2 (7 bases). Sequences were obtained from blood. The sequence derives from a woman aged 18-30 years in good health. The CDR3 DNA follows: TGTGCCAGCAGCGCCTTAATGGGGGCGGGAGAAGAGACCCAGTACTTC. Protein sequence: CASSALMGAGEETQYF.